One and the same sample provided the 32 T cell receptor beta chains below, sequenced in a study of cytomegalovirus exposure and HLA in healthy donors listed by TCRdb under 2017. The library was produced with the immunoSEQ multiplex PCR assay. A mixture of 60 forward primers for TCR Vbeta segments and 13 reverse primers for TCR Jbeta segments was used in the multiplex PCR. TCRdb re-hosts the immuneACCESS table, in-frame sequences only. Its copies lack some clones; in the studies checked, an unresolved V gene accounts for under half of them, and the cause for the rest is not known. This sample holds under 130,000 clones; 80% to 85% were observed only once. The top ten hold about 6.9% of the sample. The sequencing sample was made of PBMCs. These receptors were collected from a man aged 25-45 years in good health and CMV-seropositive.

The chain couples TRBV5-1 to TRBJ2-2; weak D call: TRBD1 (5 bases). V lost 1 base and J 5 bases, leaving 15 bases between the germline ends. Germline lookup yields CDR1 SGHRS and CDR2 YFSETQ. The CDR3 extends over 16 amino acids. The CDR3 loop reads CASSLRQGRGTGELFF. As DNA, the CDR3 is TGCGCCAGCAGCTTGAGGCAGGGAAGGGGTACCGGGGAGCTGTTTTTT.

The chain employs TRBV6-1 and TRBJ1-5, with a weak D call TRBD1 (6 bases). V dropped 4 bases and J dropped 6 bases, with 16 bases sitting between them. Germline CDR1 reads MNHNS; CDR2 reads SASEGT. There are 15 residues in the CDR3. The CDR3 spells CASSGTGIISQPQHF. The DNA of the CDR3 is TGTGCCAGCAGTGGAACAGGGATCATTAGTCAGCCCCAGCATTTT.

This chain connects TRBV5-8 to TRBJ2-1; the D is unclear. CDR3 length: 14 amino acids. Germline loops: CDR1 SGHTS, CDR2 YDEGEE. Trimming removed 1 base from V and 4 bases from J, with 9 bases in between. The CDR3 sequence is CASSLNTPYNEQFF. The CDR3 coding sequence is TGTGCCAGCAGCTTGAACACCCCTTACAATGAGCAGTTCTTC. The whole variable domain, remainder taken from reference TRBV5-8 and TRBJ2-1, is EAGVTQSPTHLIKTRGQQATLRCSPISGHTSVYWYQQALGLGLQFLLWYDEGEERNRGNFPPRFSGRQFPNYSSELNVNALELEDSALYLCASSLNTPYNEQFFGPGTRLTVL.

The rearrangement uses TRBV5-1 and TRBJ2-3, with D possibly TRBD1 on 7 matching bases. V was shortened by 2 bases and J by 9 bases, with 25 bases between the two germline ends. The CDR3 has 17 residues. CDR1 is SGHRS, CDR2 YFSETQ, per germline. The CDR3 reads CASSFVRGGGAILTQYF. CDR3 nucleotides: TGCGCCAGCAGCTTTGTACGAGGAGGGGGCGCTATCCTAACGCAGTATTTT.

The chain has TRBV5-6 and TRBJ2-6, with 11 positions matching TRBD2. Germline CDR1 reads SGHDT; CDR2 reads YYEEEE. The CDR3 is 18 amino acids. With V trimmed by 0 bases and J by 1 base, 3 bases remained unmatched. The CDR3 nucleotides read TGTGCCAGCAGCTTGGCACTAGCGGGGGATTCTGGGGCCAACGTCCTGACTTTC. Protein sequence: CASSLALAGDSGANVLTF.

This chain connects TRBV29-1 to TRBJ1-1, with 9 nucleotides matching TRBD1. Germline V gene sequence: CDR1 SQVTM, CDR2 ANQGSEA. V gave up 1 base and J gave up 0 bases; unmatched junction bases: 6. The CDR3 is made up of 16 amino acids. The CDR3 is CSVEAAGTGLNTEAFF. The DNA of the CDR3 is TGCAGCGTTGAAGCTGCCGGGACAGGGCTGAACACTGAAGCTTTCTTT.

A few counts support this clone. Here the CDR3 DNA reads TGTGCCAGCAGCTCGACAGGAGGCAATCAGCCCCAGCATTTT. Amino acid sequence: CASSSTGGNQPQHF. V and J are TRBV7-9 and TRBJ1-5; maybe TRBD1 (6 bases). V was clipped by 4 bases and J by 2 bases, with 9 bases between them. Germline lookup yields CDR1 SEHNR and CDR2 FQNEAQ (reference sequence). The CDR3 contains 14 residues.

The chain recombines TRBV9 with TRBJ1-2, with 9 bases that match TRBD1. The CDR3 spans 15 residues. Trimming removed 0 bases from V and 6 bases from J; junction bases left unmatched: 6. Germline V gives CDR1 SGDLS, CDR2 YYNGEE. CDR3 residues: CASSVVGQGRDGYTF. CDR3 sequence (DNA): TGTGCCAGCAGCGTAGTCGGACAGGGGCGGGATGGCTACACCTTC.

This chain links TRBV2 with TRBJ1-2, with 12 nucleotides matching TRBD1. The CDR3 is 14 residues long. With V trimmed by 6 bases and J by 7 bases, 6 bases remained unmatched. CDR1 is SNHLY, CDR2 FYNNEI, per germline. The CDR3 DNA is TGTGCCAGCAGAGGGACAGGGGGCATAGGTGGCTACACCTTC. Translating gives CASRGTGGIGGYTF.

The chain couples TRBV4-3 to TRBJ2-7; the match to TRBD1 covers 7 bases. J gave up 4 bases and V 2 bases, and 5 bases lay outside the gene matches. The CDR3 contains 14 residues. CDR1 is LGHNA, CDR2 YSLEER, per germline. CDR3 sequence: CASSQRGRGYEQYF. The CDR3 bases are TGCGCCAGCAGCCAAAGGGGCAGGGGGTACGAGCAGTACTTC.

This clone showed up just a few times. J is TRBJ1-1 and V is TRBV19; D ambiguous. Germline loops: CDR1 LNHDA, CDR2 SQIVND (reference sequence). This CDR3 comprises 13 residues. V was cut by 2 bases and J by 6 bases, with 10 bases left in between. CDR3 in amino acids: CASSIRRGSEAFF. The CDR3 coding sequence is TGTGCCAGTAGTATAAGACGAGGGTCTGAAGCTTTCTTT. The variable domain in full, completed from reference TRBV19 and TRBJ1-1, reads DGGITQSPKYLFRKEGQNVTLSCEQNLNHDAMYWYRQDPGQGLRLIYYSQIVNDFQKGDIAEGYSVSREKKESFPLTVTSAQKNPTAFYLCASSIRRGSEAFFGQGTRLTVV.

The chain joins TRBV27 to TRBJ1-1; possible D gene TRBD1, 6 bases. The ends were cut back, 6 bases at V and 6 bases at J, with 23 bases in the middle. Germline V lookup: CDR1 MNHEY, CDR2 SMNVEV (reference sequence). The CDR3 covers 16 residues. In nucleotides, the CDR3 is TGTGCCAGCAGCCCCATGGGGGGGGGCGGTCCGGCTGAAGCTTTCTTT. Its translation: CASSPMGGGGPAEAFF.

The gene calls are TRBV5-4 and TRBJ2-6; TRBD1 matches at 8 bases. The germline V gene has CDR1 SGHNT and CDR2 YYREEE (reference sequence). CDR3 length: 18 amino acids. Trimming took 1 base from V and 3 from J; bases not matched to a gene: 9. CDR3 coding DNA: TGTGCCAGCAGCTTGCAGGGGGCGCGGATAAGTGGGGCCAACGTCCTGACTTTC. This sequence encodes CASSLQGARISGANVLTF.

The gene calls are TRBV10-3 and TRBJ2-7; 8 bases match TRBD1. Germline V gives CDR1 ENHRY, CDR2 SYGVKD. The junction had 6 bases not matched to a gene; V was cut back by 5 bases and J by 0 bases. CDR3 length: 15 amino acids. DNA of the CDR3: TGTGCCATCAGTAAGGGGGACAGGCTCTCCTACGAGCAGTACTTC. This sequence encodes CAISKGDRLSYEQYF.

This clone was counted a few times. J is TRBJ2-7 and V is TRBV5-4; TRBD1 aligns across 9 bases. Germline CDR1 SGHNT, CDR2 YYREEE (reference sequence). The CDR3 runs to 15 residues. V shed 3 bases and J 3 bases; nucleotides not matched to a gene: 7. CDR3 protein: CASSWIPGQGYEQYF. Written as DNA, the CDR3 is TGTGCCAGCAGCTGGATACCGGGACAGGGCTACGAGCAGTACTTC.

This sequence joins TRBV5-6 and TRBJ1-2, with a tentative D call TRBD1 (6 bases). Germline V CDR1 and CDR2: SGHDT, YYEEEE. CDR3 length equals 14 residues. V lost 0 bases and J 4 bases, leaving 10 bases between the germline ends. The CDR3 loop is CASSLELGAYGYTF. As DNA, the CDR3 is TGTGCCAGCAGCTTGGAACTGGGGGCCTATGGCTACACCTTC.

The chain uses TRBV7-9 and TRBJ2-1; 14 bases fit TRBD2. V lost 5 bases and J lost 10; bases outside the gene matches: 10. The germline CDR1 and CDR2 sequences are SEHNR and FQNEAQ (reference sequence). The CDR3 has 16 residues. DNA of the CDR3: TGTGCCAGCAGCCCCTGGACTAGCGGGGGGTTCGACGAGCAGTTCTTC. Protein: CASSPWTSGGFDEQFF.

The V call is TRBV7-8, the J call TRBJ1-4; 9 positions agree with TRBD1. The CDR3 spans 15 residues. Germline-derived CDR1 and CDR2 are SGHVS and FQNEAQ. V gave up 5 bases and J gave up 8 bases; unmatched junction bases: 9. CDR3 loop: CASSPSGQGREKLFF. CDR3 DNA: TGTGCCAGCAGCCCCTCGGGACAGGGAAGAGAAAAACTGTTTTTT.

This clone was seen only once. This sequence joins TRBV5-8 and TRBJ1-2; 7 bases align to TRBD1. This CDR3 contains 13 residues. CDR1 SGHTS and CDR2 YDEGEE come from the germline V gene. Unmatched junction bases numbered 7, after V lost 5 bases and J lost 6 bases. The CDR3 sequence: CASSRQGSHGYTF. In nucleotides, the CDR3 is TGTGCCAGCAGTCGACAGGGCAGCCATGGCTACACCTTC.

This sequence joins TRBV28 and TRBJ1-1; no definite D call. V shed 5 bases and J shed 1 base, with 11 bases lying between them. The CDR3 is 14 amino acids. The germline V gene has CDR1 MDHEN and CDR2 SYDVKM. CDR3 in DNA: TGTGCCAGCAGTCCGCGGGCGAAGAACACTGAAGCTTTCTTT. Protein: CASSPRAKNTEAFF.

Details on this clone: One junction end disagrees with the germline gene, perhaps due to a read error. The J gene is TRBJ2-3, the V gene TRBV7-7; 8 bases line up with TRBD1. CDR1 is SSHAT and CDR2 is FNYEAQ in the germline V gene (reference sequence). The CDR3 length is 19 residues. This chain's CDR3 is CASSLHGQGGHIPPGTQYF. The CDR3 nucleotides read TGTGCTAGCAGCTTGCACGGACAGGGAGGTCATATACCACCGGGTACGCAGTATTTT.

The chain joins TRBV5-1 to TRBJ2-5; 10 bases align to TRBD1. J was trimmed by 3 bases and V by 2 bases; bases with no gene match: 4. This CDR3 contains 15 residues. Germline V gene data show CDR1 as SGHRS and CDR2 as YFSETQ. CDR3 protein: CASSLLGQGEETQYF. The DNA for the CDR3 is TGCGCCAGCAGCTTACTTGGACAGGGGGAAGAGACCCAGTACTTC.

The V gene is TRBV10-3, the J gene TRBJ1-2, with D possibly matching TRBD1 (5 bases). Germline lookup yields CDR1 ENHRY and CDR2 SYGVKD. The CDR3 runs to 15 residues. V gave up 2 bases and J gave up 4 bases, with 14 bases separating them. This CDR3 reads CAISEKTAKTYGYTF. CDR3 coding DNA: TGTGCCATCAGTGAGAAGACAGCGAAAACCTATGGCTACACCTTC.

This chain's CDR3 is CASSAGGRGNEQFF. CDR3 bases: TGTGCCAGCAGCGCGGGGGGGCGGGGCAATGAGCAGTTCTTC. The rearrangement joins TRBV28 to TRBJ2-1; 9 nucleotides line up with TRBD2. The CDR3 consists of 14 residues. Germline V gene lookup returns CDR1 MDHEN and CDR2 SYDVKM. Trimming removed 6 bases from V and 6 bases from J; junction bases left unmatched: 6.

The rearrangement joins TRBV6-6 to TRBJ2-7; the match to TRBD2 covers 7 bases. CDR3 length: 16 residues. The germline CDR1 and CDR2 sequences are MNHNY and SVGAGI (reference sequence). V gave up 7 bases and J gave up 0 bases; unmatched junction bases: 12. CDR3 in amino acids: CASIKGRERDSYEQYF. CDR3 sequence (DNA): TGTGCCAGCATAAAAGGGAGGGAGCGCGACTCCTACGAGCAGTACTTC.

This chain uses TRBV30 with TRBJ1-2; TRBD1 agrees at 10 bases. CDR1 GTSNPN and CDR2 SVGIG come from the germline V gene (reference sequence). The CDR3 is 13 amino acids. V was clipped by 1 base and J by 7 bases; unmatched bases: 3. CDR3 sequence reads: CAWSGQGALGYTF. In DNA, the CDR3 is TGTGCCTGGAGTGGACAGGGGGCGCTTGGCTACACCTTC. Looking up the rest from reference TRBV30 and TRBJ1-2 gives the full variable domain: SQTIHQWPATLVQPVGSPLSLECTVEGTSNPNLYWYRQAAGRGLQLLFYSVGIGQISSEVPQNLSASRPQDRQFILSSKKLLLSDSGFYLCAWSGQGALGYTFGSGTRLTVV.

This clone was counted only a few times. The rearrangement joins TRBV18 to TRBJ2-5; no clear D gene. The CDR3 totals 15 residues. Trimming stripped 1 base from V and 2 bases from J, with 11 bases between. Germline V gives CDR1 KGHSH, CDR2 LQKENI. Here the CDR3 reads CASSPRAEPQETQYF. The CDR3 DNA reads TGTGCCAGCTCACCACGGGCAGAACCTCAAGAGACCCAGTACTTC.

The chain carries TRBV27 and TRBJ2-2; 8 positions match TRBD1. The CDR3 spans 14 residues. V shed 5 bases, J shed 6 bases, and the junction held 5 bases outside the gene matches. The germline V gene has CDR1 MNHEY and CDR2 SMNVEV (reference sequence). The CDR3 loop reads CASSTRTGPGELFF. CDR3 DNA sequence: TGTGCCAGCAGTACGAGGACAGGGCCCGGGGAGCTGTTTTTT.

V gene TRBV5-1 combines with J gene TRBJ1-4; a possible D gene is TRBD1 (5 bases). The CDR3 is 15 amino acids. Germline V CDR1 and CDR2: SGHRS, YFSETQ. Trimming cost V 0 bases and J 7 bases, with 13 bases left between them. The CDR3 DNA reads as TGCGCCAGCAGCTTGGAGGGGCGGTGGGGTGAAAAACTGTTTTTT. Protein sequence: CASSLEGRWGEKLFF.

CDR3 sequence reads: CASSESGTVYNEQFF. The DNA of the CDR3 is TGTGCCAGTAGTGAATCCGGGACAGTGTACAATGAGCAGTTCTTC. This chain joins TRBV19 and TRBJ2-1, with 7 bases aligning to TRBD1. V was pared by 5 bases and J by 4 bases, with 8 bases of the junction left unmatched. The CDR3 loop spans 15 amino acids. In germline, CDR1 is LNHDA, CDR2 SQIVND (reference sequence).

The rearrangement uses TRBV4-3 and TRBJ1-4; D is ambiguous. With 4 bases removed from V and 7 bases from J, the gap between germline ends came to 25 bases. The CDR3 has 18 residues. Germline CDR1 and CDR2: LGHNA and YSLEER. CDR3 residues: CASSPKGGGEGVSEKLFF. The CDR3 DNA reads as TGCGCCAGCAGCCCCAAGGGAGGCGGGGAAGGAGTAAGTGAAAAACTGTTTTTT.

This chain connects TRBV2 to TRBJ2-7, with 11 bases identical to TRBD2. The CDR3 totals 16 residues. V gave up 6 bases and J gave up 5 bases; unmatched junction bases: 12. From germline, CDR1 is SNHLY and CDR2 FYNNEI. As DNA, the CDR3 is TGTGCCAGCAGCGAGTTTACTAGCGGGGGTTCGGACGAGCAGTACTTC. This translates into CASSEFTSGGSDEQYF.